What follows describes a single TCR beta chain. These data are taken from a study of blood T cell repertoires in COVID-19. The wider study: Whether acute or convalescent, the COVID-19 samples came from the United States, Italy and Spain. Sources were T cells, B-cell-depleted T cells, or PBMCs; the material itself was cDNA or gDNA.

Trimming shortened V by 6 bases and J by 5 bases, and 14 bases separated the two germline ends. The CDR3 runs 13 residues. Looked up from germline, CDR1 is MDHEN and CDR2 is SYDVKM. Original handling: Amplification from reference gene primers served as the basis for estimated nucleated cell counts. Clones were sequenced by immunoSEQ multiplex PCR, and TCRdb holds only the in-frame ones, with some missing. That table gives V, J and clone size, and the DNA gave D and trimming. This sample has 200,000 to 250,000 clones; 83% occur once, and the top ten carry around 7.2%. Specimen: peripheral blood. J is TRBJ2-7 and V is TRBV28, with TRBD1 as a possible D gene (5 bases). This clonotype was obtained from a woman aged 45-65 years with acute or convalescent COVID-19. The CDR3 loop is CASRNTGSHEQYF. The CDR3, as DNA: TGTGCCAGCAGAAACACAGGTTCCCACGAGCAGTACTTC.